Each of the 15 T cell receptor beta chains below was sequenced from the same sample in a study of control samples from healthy donors and cancer patients. TCRdb's copy holds only in-frame clones and misses some; the assay was immunoSEQ multiplex PCR. In the table there are roughly 86,000 clones, about nine tenths of which are singletons. Sequencing used blood. The receptors originated from a woman between 18 and 30 years old in good health.

The chain recombines TRBV6-6 with TRBJ2-2, with D unresolved. This CDR3 spans 13 amino acids. The V end lost 6 bases, the J end lost 2 bases, and 7 bases lay between the germline ends. Germline CDR1 reads MNHNY; CDR2 reads SVGAGI (reference sequence). For the CDR3, the DNA is TGTGCCAGCAGCCCAATCAACACCGGGGAGCTGTTTTTT. It encodes CASSPINTGELFF.

This chain uses TRBV10-2 with TRBJ1-1, with no clear D. V was shortened by 4 bases and J by 2 bases, with 8 bases between the two germline ends. The CDR3 consists of 13 residues. Per the germline V gene, CDR1 is WSHSY and CDR2 is SAAADI. CDR3 sequence: CASSVSDNTEAFF. The CDR3 region has the DNA TGCGCCAGCAGTGTATCAGATAACACTGAAGCTTTCTTT.

The rearrangement uses TRBV27 and TRBJ1-6; D possibly corresponds to TRBD1 (6 bases). The V gene's germline CDR1 is MNHEY and CDR2 SMNVEV (reference sequence). The CDR3 consists of 15 residues. Trimming removed 6 bases from V and 1 base from J, with 10 bases in between. CDR3 protein: CASRGGASYNSPLHF. For the CDR3, the DNA is TGTGCCAGCAGGGGGGGGGCGTCCTATAATTCACCCCTCCACTTT.

This rearrangement joins TRBV14 to TRBJ1-1; possible D gene TRBD1, 5 bases. Trimming cost V 1 base and J 7 bases, with 10 bases left between them. Germline values: CDR1 SGHDN, CDR2 FVKESK. The CDR3 contains 13 residues. The CDR3 sequence: CASSQVFGGEAFF. In DNA, the CDR3 is TGTGCCAGCAGCCAAGTATTTGGGGGTGAAGCTTTCTTT.

The rearrangement links TRBV2 to TRBJ2-7, with 8 bases matching TRBD2. Germline loops: CDR1 SNHLY, CDR2 FYNNEI. The V gene end was trimmed by 9 bases and the J gene end by 6 bases; junction bases not matched to a gene: 4. The CDR3 covers 11 residues. The CDR3: CASSGVGEQYF. Written as DNA, the CDR3 is TGTGCCAGTAGCGGGGTGGGCGAGCAGTACTTC.

V and J are TRBV3-1 (or the pseudogene TRBV3-2) and TRBJ1-2; 9 bases align to TRBD1. The junction had 5 bases not matched to a gene; V was cut back by 1 base and J by 8 bases. This CDR3 contains 14 residues. The germline gives CDR1 LGHDT, CDR2 YNNKEL (reference sequence). The CDR3: CASSQGTGESGYTF. CDR3 bases: TGTGCCAGCAGCCAAGGGACAGGGGAAAGCGGCTACACCTTC.

CDR3 residues: CASSLVPRDGALYEQYF. Here the CDR3 DNA reads TGTGCCAGCAGCTTAGTCCCCCGGGACGGAGCTTTGTACGAGCAGTACTTC. The chain is built from TRBV11-2 and TRBJ2-7; either TRBD1 or TRBD2 may fit D (5 bases each). CDR3 length equals 17 residues. The germline CDR1 and CDR2 sequences are SGHAT and FQNNGV. Trimming shortened V by 1 base and J by 4 bases, and 20 bases separated the two germline ends. The full variable domain, its missing parts supplied by reference TRBV11-2 and TRBJ2-7, is EAGVAQSPRYKIIEKRQSVAFWCNPISGHATLYWYQQILGQGPKLLIQFQNNGVVDDSQLPKDRFSAERLKGVDSTLKIQPAKLEDSAVYLCASSLVPRDGALYEQYFGPGTRLTVT.

J is TRBJ1-2 and V is TRBV6-1; no firm D call. Germline lookup yields CDR1 MNHNS and CDR2 SASEGT. CDR3 length: 14 amino acids. V dropped 0 bases and J dropped 4 bases, with 9 bases sitting between them. The DNA for the CDR3 is TGTGCCAGCAGTGAAGCGGGCGGGATCTATGGCTACACCTTC. This translates into CASSEAGGIYGYTF.

The gene calls are TRBV29-1 and TRBJ1-2; D is undetermined. Trimming removed 5 bases from V and 6 bases from J, with 10 bases in between. The CDR3 contains 11 residues. Germline V gene data show CDR1 as SQVTM and CDR2 as ANQGSEA. The CDR3 sequence is CSVLWVDGYTF. CDR3 bases: TGCAGCGTTCTATGGGTCGATGGCTACACCTTC.

The genes are TRBV19 and TRBJ1-2; the match to TRBD1 covers 8 bases. This CDR3 region has 13 residues. J was trimmed by 8 bases and V by 5 bases; bases with no gene match: 7. The germline V gene has CDR1 LNHDA and CDR2 SQIVND (reference sequence). The CDR3 spells CASSPQGAEGYTF. CDR3 coding DNA: TGTGCCAGTAGTCCCCAGGGGGCGGAGGGCTACACCTTC.

The V and J genes are TRBV19 and TRBJ1-2, with 7 nucleotides matching TRBD1. The V gene end was trimmed by 10 bases and the J gene end by 2 bases; junction bases not matched to a gene: 10. The CDR3 loop spans 14 amino acids. Per germline, CDR1 LNHDA and CDR2 SQIVND (reference sequence). The CDR3: CATHPQGQNYGYTF. The DNA of the CDR3 is TGTGCCACCCACCCCCAGGGACAGAACTATGGCTACACCTTC.

Only one count was recorded for this clone. The chain couples TRBV15 to TRBJ2-4; D gene uncertain. The CDR3 has 13 amino acids. From germline, CDR1 is LNHNV and CDR2 YYDKDF (reference sequence). V gave up 0 bases and J gave up 8 bases, with 8 bases separating them. CDR3 bases: TGTGCCACCAGCAGAGAAGTTCGCGACATTCAGTACTTC. This sequence encodes CATSREVRDIQYF.

V gene TRBV6-6 combines with J gene TRBJ2-7; D is unclear. This CDR3 is 13 amino acids long. Between the trimmed V and J ends, which lost 4 bases and 3 bases, there was a span of 10 bases. Germline loops: CDR1 MNHNY, CDR2 SVGAGI (reference sequence). CDR3 residues: CASSLAQNYEQYF. The CDR3 DNA reads TGTGCCAGCAGTTTAGCACAGAACTACGAGCAGTACTTC.

This clone came up once. The chain links TRBV2 to TRBJ2-7; D is unclear. V gave up 8 bases and J gave up 5 bases, with 13 bases separating them. The CDR3 totals 12 residues. Germline CDR1 SNHLY, CDR2 FYNNEI. The CDR3 spells CASVAERHEQYF. The CDR3 DNA reads as TGTGCCAGCGTGGCAGAGCGTCACGAGCAGTACTTC. Full variable domain (rest looked up from reference TRBV2 and TRBJ2-7): EPEVTQTPSHQVTQMGQEVILRCVPISNHLYFYWYRQILGQKVEFLVSFYNNEISEKSEIFDDQFSVERPDGSNFTLKIRSTKLEDSAMYFCASVAERHEQYFGPGTRLTVT.

The chain links TRBV2 to TRBJ1-6; D unclear. Germline CDR1 and CDR2: SNHLY and FYNNEI. The CDR3 extends over 15 amino acids. With 1 base removed from V and 9 bases from J, the gap between germline ends came to 13 bases. The CDR3 here is CASSEVEGSFSPLHF. CDR3 DNA: TGTGCCAGCAGTGAAGTTGAGGGTAGCTTTTCACCCCTCCACTTT. The whole variable domain, filled in from reference TRBV2 and TRBJ1-6, reads EPEVTQTPSHQVTQMGQEVILRCVPISNHLYFYWYRQILGQKVEFLVSFYNNEISEKSEIFDDQFSVERPDGSNFTLKIRSTKLEDSAMYFCASSEVEGSFSPLHFGNGTRLTVT.